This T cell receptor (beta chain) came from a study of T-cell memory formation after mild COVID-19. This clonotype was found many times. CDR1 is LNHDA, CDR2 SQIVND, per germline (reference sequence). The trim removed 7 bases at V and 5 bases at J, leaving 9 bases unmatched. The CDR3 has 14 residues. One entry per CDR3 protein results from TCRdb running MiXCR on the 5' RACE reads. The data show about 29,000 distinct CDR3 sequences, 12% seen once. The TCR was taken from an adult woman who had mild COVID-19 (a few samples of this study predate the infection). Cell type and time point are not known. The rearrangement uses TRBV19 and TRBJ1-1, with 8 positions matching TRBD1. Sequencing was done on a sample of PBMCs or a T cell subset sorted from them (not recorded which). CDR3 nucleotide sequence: TGTGCCAGTACCGCTCGACAGGGGCTTACTGAAGCTTTCTTT. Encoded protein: CASTARQGLTEAFF. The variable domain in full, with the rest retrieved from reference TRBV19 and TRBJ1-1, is DGGITQSPKYLFRKEGQNVTLSCEQNLNHDAMYWYRQDPGQGLRLIYYSQIVNDFQKGDIAEGYSVSREKKESFPLTVTSAQKNPTAFYLCASTARQGLTEAFFGQGTRLTVV.